Sequencing of this T cell receptor beta chain was carried out in a study of blood T cell repertoires in COVID-19. At the level of the study: Sample material is recorded as cDNA or gDNA derived from T cells, B-cell-depleted T cells, or PBMCs.

This clone was seen a few times. How the authors handled the data: Estimation of nucleated cell counts was performed using reference gene primer amplification. Using immunoSEQ multiplex PCR, the repertoire was profiled, and TCRdb retains in-frame clones only, with some absent. V, J and clone size reflect that table, while D and trimming were determined from the DNA. The repertoire consists of 170,000 or so clones, with roughly 80% occurring once and the leading ten covering over 12%. Sequenced input: peripheral blood. The TCR was taken from a man aged 18-30 years with active or convalescent COVID-19.

The CDR3 nucleotides are TGTGCCAGCAGCCCAGGGTGGGAGACCCAGTACTTC. This codes for CASSPGWETQYF. The V call is TRBV7-2, the J call TRBJ2-5; tentatively, D is TRBD1 (5 bases). The germline V gene has CDR1 SGHTA and CDR2 FQGNSA. The CDR3 loop spans 12 amino acids. The ends were cut back, 5 bases at V and 5 bases at J, with 9 bases in the middle. Based on the CDR3 plus reference TRBV7-2 and TRBJ2-5, the full variable domain is GAGVSQSPSNKVTEKGKDVELRCDPISGHTALYWYRQSLGQGLEFLIYFQGNSAPDKSGLPSDRFSAERTGGSVSTLTIQRTQQEDSAVYLCASSPGWETQYFGPGTRLLVL.